Listed below are T cell receptor beta chains from one sample, sequenced in a study of blood T cell repertoires in COVID-19. The data were produced by immunoSEQ multiplex PCR, yet TCRdb's version contains in-frame clones alone and is incomplete. The sample comprises 250,000 or so clones, 83% of which are singletons, and more than 5.5% rests with the top ten. Sequencing was done on a sample of peripheral blood. The source of these receptors is a human donor in a cohort sampled during active COVID-19. Both conserved end residues are part of each CDR3. D genes are given only for firm matches. The size of a clone is reported for some rows only, either as once, few or many, or as a class for expanded clones.

-	TRBJ1-3	TRBV11-2	-	TGTGCCAGCAGCGAGGGACATAGCGGAAACACCATATATTTT	CASSEGHSGNTIYF
few	TRBJ2-2	TRBV5-1	TRBD2	TGCGCCAGCAGCGCCTCCGGGACTAGCGGGAATAGTCACGGGGAGCTGTTTTTT	CASSASGTSGNSHGELFF
-	TRBJ1-1	TRBV5-6	TRBD1	TGTGCCAGCAGCTACCTCCGGGACAGGGTGAACACTGAAGCTTTCTTT	CASSYLRDRVNTEAFF
-	TRBJ1-1	TRBV18	TRBD1	TGTGCCAGCTCACCTGGACAGGGTGGCACTGAAGCTTTCTTT	CASSPGQGGTEAFF
-	TRBJ2-4	TRBV7-2	-	TGTGCCAGCAGCCCCCAAAGGTGGCCGGGCATTCAGTACTTC	CASSPQRWPGIQYF
medium-sized	TRBJ2-7	TRBV7-6	-	TGTGCCAGCGCCCCCTACAGGTCCTCCTACGAGCAGTACTTC	CASAPYRSSYEQYF
-	TRBJ2-2	TRBV5-1	-	TGCGCCAGCAGCTCCGACTACCTCCAAACCGGGGAGCTGTTTTTT	CASSSDYLQTGELFF
-	TRBJ2-5	TRBV5-1	TRBD2	TGCGCCAGCAGCTTGGAAGGGAGGGCCCGCGAGACCCAGTACTTC	CASSLEGRARETQYF
-	TRBJ1-2	TRBV6-5	-	TGTGCCAGCAGGACAGGCGGCTATGGCTACACCTTC	CASRTGGYGYTF
-	TRBJ2-5	TRBV28	TRBD2	TGTGCCAGCAGCTCCGTGCGTGGTGGGCGGGAGGCCCGGGAGACCCAGTACTTC	CASSSVRGGREARETQYF
-	TRBJ1-4	TRBV5-6	TRBD1	TGTGCCAGCAGCGCGACAGGGGGCTCAACTAATGAAAAACTGTTTTTT	CASSATGGSTNEKLFF
many	TRBJ1-1	TRBV5-6	-	TGTGCCAGCAGCTTGACCTACTCTGAAGCTTTCTTT	CASSLTYSEAFF
-	TRBJ1-2	TRBV28	-	TGTGCCAGCAGTCCCCCAGGCGTCCTGGTCTATGGCTACACCTTC	CASSPPGVLVYGYTF
-	TRBJ2-2	TRBV6-5	TRBD1	TGTGCCAGCAGTACAGGGGTACAGACCGGGGAGCTGTTTTTT	CASSTGVQTGELFF
-	TRBJ2-3	TRBV2	TRBD1	TGTGCCAGCAGCGCTCAGGGGGCTGTAGGCACAGATACGCAGTATTTT	CASSAQGAVGTDTQYF
-	TRBJ2-7	TRBV4-1	TRBD1	TGCGCCAGCAGCCAACCGGGACAGACCAAAATCTACGAGCAGTACTTC	CASSQPGQTKIYEQYF
few	TRBJ2-1	TRBV19	TRBD2	TGTGCCAGTAGACTTAGCGGGACCGACAATGAGCAGTTCTTC	CASRLSGTDNEQFF
-	TRBJ2-3	TRBV18	TRBD2	TGTGCCAGCTCACCACGTGGAGGACTAGCGGGGGAAGATACGCAGTATTTT	CASSPRGGLAGEDTQYF
-	TRBJ1-1	TRBV7-9	-	TGTGCCCTCGAGATAAGACAGTCTGAAGCTTTCTTT	CALEIRQSEAFF
-	TRBJ2-7	TRBV6-5	TRBD2	TGTGCCAGCAGTTACTCGCTAGCGGGCTTCTACGAGCAGTACTTC	CASSYSLAGFYEQYF
-	TRBJ1-2	TRBV18	-	TGTGCCAGCTCACCAACCGGAGCAAACTATGGCTACACCTTC	CASSPTGANYGYTF
-	TRBJ2-7	TRBV6-5	TRBD1	TGTGCCAGCAGACGGGACAGCGCCTACGAGCAGTACTTC	CASRRDSAYEQYF
-	TRBJ1-1	TRBV6-4	TRBD1	TGTGCCAGCAGTGTAACCGGGACAGCCAACCTGAACACTGAAGCTTTCTTT	CASSVTGTANLNTEAFF
-	TRBJ2-1	TRBV28	-	TGTGCCAGCTCTACAGGGTCGGTGCGCAATGAGCAGTTCTTC	CASSTGSVRNEQFF
-	TRBJ2-7	TRBV25-1	-	TGTGCCAGCAGTGAATATAAACGGGGCTCCTACGAGCAGTACTTC	CASSEYKRGSYEQYF
-	TRBJ2-7	TRBV5-1	TRBD2	TGCGCCAGCAGCGGAACGGGGCTAGCGGGAGACGAGCAGTACTTC	CASSGTGLAGDEQYF
-	TRBJ2-7	TRBV20-1	TRBD2	TGCAGTGCTAGTAGAGCTAGCGGAACCTACGAGCAGTACTTC	CSASRASGTYEQYF
-	TRBJ2-7	TRBV9	-	TGTGCCAGCAGCCCGGTAGCCCCGCCGCAGTCCTACGAGCAGTACTTC	CASSPVAPPQSYEQYF
-	TRBJ1-6	TRBV5-1	-	TGCGCCAGCACTTCGGGGACTGCTAATTCACCCCTCCACTTT	CASTSGTANSPLHF
-	TRBJ2-7	TRBV6-2/TRBV6-3	-	TGTGCCAGCAGTCCCGCAGGGATGGGCGAGCAGTACTTC	CASSPAGMGEQYF
-	TRBJ2-1	TRBV5-5	TRBD1	TGTGCCAGCAGCTTGGAGGGCAGGGGGTTAAATGAGCAGTTCTTC	CASSLEGRGLNEQFF
-	TRBJ2-3	TRBV29-1	-	TGCAGCGTAGCCCCAGGGGTGGCAGATACGCAGTATTTT	CSVAPGVADTQYF
-	TRBJ2-2	TRBV7-9	-	TGTGCCAGCAGCCCTCGGACTACCGGGGAGCTGTTTTTT	CASSPRTTGELFF
-	TRBJ2-5	TRBV28	-	TGTGCCAGCAGCGGGGAGACCCAGTACTTC	CASSGETQYF
few	TRBJ1-1	TRBV10-2	-	TGCGCCAGCACCCCATTTAAGGAGGGAACTGAAGCTTTCTTT	CASTPFKEGTEAFF
-	TRBJ2-7	TRBV19	-	TGTGCCAGTAGTACCTTGGACAAGGACGAGCAGTACTTC	CASSTLDKDEQYF
-	TRBJ1-1	TRBV5-6	-	TGTGCCAGCAGCTTTAGCACTGAAGCTTTCTTT	CASSFSTEAFF
-	TRBJ2-3	TRBV11-3	TRBD1	TGTGCCAGCAGCGCCGGGACAGTCACAGATACGCAGTATTTT	CASSAGTVTDTQYF
-	TRBJ1-2	TRBV6-5	-	TGTGCCAGCAGAGGGCCTGGAGGTTATGGCTACACCTTC	CASRGPGGYGYTF
-	TRBJ2-1	TRBV28	TRBD2	TGTGCCAGCAGTTCCACCGGGACTAGCGGGAGGGGGAAGCAGTTCTTC	CASSSTGTSGRGKQFF
-	TRBJ1-4	TRBV5-1	-	TGCGCCAGCAGCTTGGATCAGGGAAGCACTAATGAAAAACTGTTTTTT	CASSLDQGSTNEKLFF
-	TRBJ2-7	TRBV15	-	TGTGCCACCAGCACTCAGAAACAGGGATCCTACGAGCAGTACTTC	CATSTQKQGSYEQYF
-	TRBJ1-2	TRBV20-1	-	TGCAGTGCTAGTCCAGGGATACATGGCTACACCTTC	CSASPGIHGYTF
-	TRBJ1-4	TRBV5-1	-	TGCGCCAGCAGCTTACGAACGGGAGAAGCAACTAATGAAAAACTGTTTTTT	CASSLRTGEATNEKLFF
-	TRBJ2-2	TRBV5-1	TRBD2	TGCGCCAGCAGCTTAATAGCGGGGGGAACTCTCACCGGGGAGCTGTTTTTT	CASSLIAGGTLTGELFF
-	TRBJ1-1	TRBV30	TRBD1	TGTGCCTGGACCCCTTCGACAGGGATCGGGACTGAAGCTTTCTTT	CAWTPSTGIGTEAFF
-	TRBJ2-7	TRBV5-1	TRBD1	TGCGCCAGCAGCCGTGAGGGACAGGGGACCTACGAGCAGTACTTC	CASSREGQGTYEQYF
-	TRBJ2-1	TRBV28	-	TGTGCCAGCAGTTCCACCCCTTCGAGGTCCGGTGAGCAGTTCTTC	CASSSTPSRSGEQFF